This T cell receptor beta chain came from a study of regulatory T cells in long-lasting Graves disease (dated by TCRdb to the early 2020s). With respect to the entire study: Persistent Graves' disease was defined as persistently positive TSH receptor autoantibodies together with antithyroid drug treatment for over 5 years. Peripheral blood TCR sequencing and RNA sequencing compared persistent Graves' disease patients with newly diagnosed Graves' disease patients. The study was conducted in China and was registered as a clinical trial. A total of around 35 samples underwent TCR sequencing, from some 13 patients with persistent Graves' disease and about 20 patients with newly diagnosed Graves' disease. Antithyroid drugs had been taken for around 9.8 years on average by persistent Graves' disease patients in the clinical cohort. Overall study results and their limits: The authors acknowledged the small sample size as a limitation that may reduce accuracy. Because the primary lesion, thyroid tissue, could not be accessed, the study looked at peripheral blood alone. Sequencing and analysis were restricted to the TCR beta chain. Compared with newly diagnosed patients, patients with persistent Graves' disease had lower TCR Shannon entropy and fewer highly expanded clones, which suggests clonal expansion. More public clonotypes were shared among persistent patients (2,741) than among newly diagnosed patients (approximately 1,000).

Library preparation used multiplex PCR. Sequencing was carried out with an Illumina HiSeq 4000. To build TCR beta libraries, CDR3 regions were amplified by Arm-PCR using iRepertoire HTBI primers. Gel purification was performed on PCR products prior to sequencing. Turning to the authors' computational methods: Gene usage analysis of CDR3 amino acid clonotypes relied on the roughly 58 TRBV and 12 to 15 TRBJ segments identified across samples. COPE and FqMerger were used to merge filtered high-quality paired reads into contigs. BLAST was used to align contigs to IMGT TRBV, TRBD and TRBJ reference genes, and CDR3 was defined according to IMGT. Any clonotype with a frequency above 0.1% was counted as a highly expanded clone. Repertoire diversity was measured by Shannon entropy, and V-J evenness by the Gini coefficient. Clonotypes shared by more than one individual were considered public. The raw public data were reprocessed by TCRdb itself: fastp quality trimming at Q25, MiXCR clonotype calling, in-frame beta chains only. CDR3 protein sequences are deduplicated, and each keeps its most common genes and DNA. The V and J calls come from TCRdb's annotation, not from the publication. The sample table contains a few hundred thousand distinct CDR3 sequences; only one count was recorded for 22% of them. The ten largest make up approximately 53% of the sample.

In the case of this clonotype: Its antigen target is currently unknown. It has no much larger one-base neighbor in the sample; base qualities were not kept.

The sample's time point, from its label and the paper: persistent/refractory GD, antithyroid drugs over 5 years with positive TRAb. For both TCR sequencing and RNA sequencing, RNA was extracted from PBMCs in TRIzol. The diagnosis of Graves' disease followed American Thyroid Association guidelines. The patients came from an endocrinology department in Xi'an, China. Each patient gave roughly 10 milliliters of peripheral blood, collected in an EDTA anticoagulant tube. Ficoll Paque Plus density gradient separation was used to isolate PBMCs, and no further T cell sorting was performed. An Agilent 2100 Bioanalyzer and agarose gel were used to check RNA quality, while a NanoDrop 2000 measured RNA concentration. This specimen was peripheral blood mononuclear cells (PBMCs), taken when the disease was refractory, from a patient treated with antithyroid drugs. This clonotype was obtained from a female donor with Graves disease.

The nucleotide sequence is given as TGTGCCAGCAAGGACAGGGCTAACTATGGCTACACCTTC. Its translation is CASKDRANYGYTF. This chain is built from TRBV2 and TRBJ1-2, with TRBD1 matching 8 junction bases. CDR1 is given as SNHLY and CDR2 as FYNNEI, both from the germline V gene. V is trimmed back by 7 bases and J by 0 bases, and the junction contains 1 base that no gene match accounts for. Including the terminal cysteine and phenylalanine, the CDR3 comprises 13 residues. Only the CDR3 DNA is retained, 39 bases long and in frame from the first base. Extended through the reference TRBV2 and TRBJ1-2 proteins, this CDR3 yields the full variable domain: EPEVTQTPSHQVTQMGQEVILRCVPISNHLYFYWYRQILGQKVEFLVSFYNNEISEKSEIFDDQFSVERPDGSNFTLKIRSTKLEDSAMYFCASKDRANYGYTFGSGTRLTVV.